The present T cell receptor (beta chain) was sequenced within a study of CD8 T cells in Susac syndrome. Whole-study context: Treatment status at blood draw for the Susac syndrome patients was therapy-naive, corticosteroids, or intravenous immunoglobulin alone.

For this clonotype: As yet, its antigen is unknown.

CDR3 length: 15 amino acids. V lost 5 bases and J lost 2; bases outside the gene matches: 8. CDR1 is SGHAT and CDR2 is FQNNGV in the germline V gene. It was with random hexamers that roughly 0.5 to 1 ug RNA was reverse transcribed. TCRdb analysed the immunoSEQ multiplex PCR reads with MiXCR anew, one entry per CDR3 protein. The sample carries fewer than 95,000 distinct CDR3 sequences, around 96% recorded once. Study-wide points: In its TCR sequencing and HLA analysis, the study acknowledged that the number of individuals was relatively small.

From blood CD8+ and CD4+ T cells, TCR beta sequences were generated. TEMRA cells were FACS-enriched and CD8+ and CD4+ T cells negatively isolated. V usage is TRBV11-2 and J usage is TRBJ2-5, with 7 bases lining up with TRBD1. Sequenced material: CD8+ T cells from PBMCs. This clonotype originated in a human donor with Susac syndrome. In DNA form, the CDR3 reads TGTGCCAGCAGCCGATCACCGGGACAGCAAGAGACCCAGTACTTC. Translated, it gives CASSRSPGQQETQYF.